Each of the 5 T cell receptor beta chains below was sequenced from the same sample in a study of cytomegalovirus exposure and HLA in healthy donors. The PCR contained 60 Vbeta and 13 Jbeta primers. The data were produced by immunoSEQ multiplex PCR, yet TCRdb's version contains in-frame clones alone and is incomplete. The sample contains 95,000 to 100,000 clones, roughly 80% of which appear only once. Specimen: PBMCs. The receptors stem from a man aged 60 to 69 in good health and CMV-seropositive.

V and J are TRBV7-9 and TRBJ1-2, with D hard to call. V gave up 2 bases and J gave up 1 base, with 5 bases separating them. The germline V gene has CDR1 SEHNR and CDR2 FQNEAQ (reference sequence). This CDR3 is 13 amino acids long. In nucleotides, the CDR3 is TGTGCCAGCAGCTTAATCAGTAACTATGGCTACACCTTC. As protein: CASSLISNYGYTF.

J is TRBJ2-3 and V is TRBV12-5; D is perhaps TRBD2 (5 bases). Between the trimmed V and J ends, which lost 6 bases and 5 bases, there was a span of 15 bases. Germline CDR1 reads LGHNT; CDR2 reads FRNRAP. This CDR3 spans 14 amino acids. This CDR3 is CASGPGVKGDTQYF. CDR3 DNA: TGTGCTAGTGGACCCGGGGTCAAAGGAGATACGCAGTATTTT.

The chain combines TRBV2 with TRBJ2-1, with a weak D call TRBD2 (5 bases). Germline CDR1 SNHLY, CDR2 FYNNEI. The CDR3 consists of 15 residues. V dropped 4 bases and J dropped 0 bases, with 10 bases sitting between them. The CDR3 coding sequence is TGTGCCAGCAGTGCAGACTACAGCTCCTACAATGAGCAGTTCTTC. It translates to CASSADYSSYNEQFF.

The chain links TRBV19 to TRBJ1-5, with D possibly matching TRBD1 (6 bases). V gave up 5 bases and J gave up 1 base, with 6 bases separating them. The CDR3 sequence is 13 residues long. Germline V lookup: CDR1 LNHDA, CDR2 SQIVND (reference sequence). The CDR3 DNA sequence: TGTGCCAGTAGTGGACAGAGCAATCAGCCCCAGCATTTT. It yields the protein CASSGQSNQPQHF.

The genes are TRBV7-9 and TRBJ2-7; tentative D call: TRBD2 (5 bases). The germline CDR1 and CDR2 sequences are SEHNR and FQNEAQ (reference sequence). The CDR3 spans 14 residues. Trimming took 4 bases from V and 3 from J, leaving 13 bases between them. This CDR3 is CASSSGLAGYEQYF. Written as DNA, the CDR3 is TGTGCCAGCAGCTCCGGTCTAGCAGGCTACGAGCAGTACTTC. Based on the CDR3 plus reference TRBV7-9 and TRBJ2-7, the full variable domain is DTGVSQNPRHKITKRGQNVTFRCDPISEHNRLYWYRQTLGQGPEFLTYFQNEAQLEKSRLLSDRFSAERPKGSFSTLEIQRTEQGDSAMYLCASSSGLAGYEQYFGPGTRLTVT.